The 30 T cell receptor beta chains reported below all come from one sample, sequenced in a study of identical twins. TCRdb redid the calling of the 5' RACE reads with MiXCR, one entry per CDR3 protein. The table records 310,000 or so distinct CDR3 sequences, 8% to 9.5% of them present only once. These data are also associated with another study on yellow fever vaccine responses in identical twins.

Sample: CD8+ T cells sorted from blood. The receptors come from a woman younger than 35 in good health.

Only a few counts were recorded for this clonotype. The V and J genes are TRBV5-1 and TRBJ2-5; 12 nucleotides align to TRBD1. With 4 bases clipped from V and 3 bases from J, the junction kept 13 bases outside the gene matches. The V gene's germline CDR1 is SGHRS and CDR2 YFSETQ. The CDR3 runs 18 residues. The CDR3 bases are TGCGCCAGCAGCACCCTTGGGACAGGGGGCAGTTTGGAAGAGACCCAGTACTTC. This codes for CASSTLGTGGSLEETQYF.

This clonotype was picked up a small number of times. The chain has TRBV12-5 and TRBJ2-7, with TRBD2 identical over 7 bases. CDR1 and CDR2 from the germline V gene are LGHNT and FRNRAP. The CDR3 consists of 13 residues. V gave up 6 bases and J gave up 7 bases; unmatched junction bases: 9. CDR3 sequence reads: CASGREAPGEQYF. The CDR3 DNA is TGTGCTAGTGGCCGGGAGGCCCCGGGGGAGCAGTACTTC.

This clonotype was seen repeatedly, ten times or more. The V gene is TRBV24-1, the J gene TRBJ1-1; tentatively, D is TRBD1 (5 bases). The CDR3 totals 14 residues. The V end lost 4 bases, the J end lost 7 bases, and 15 bases lay between the germline ends. The V gene's germline CDR1 is KGHDR and CDR2 SFDVKD. DNA for the CDR3: TGTGCCACCAGTGACCCTGACAGCCCCTTTGAAGCTTTCTTT. It is translated as CATSDPDSPFEAFF.

The sample holds a few counts of this clonotype. V gene TRBV3-1 combines with J gene TRBJ2-1; 7 bases align to TRBD2. The CDR3 loop spans 14 amino acids. Trimming took 1 base from V and 7 from J; bases not matched to a gene: 4. Per the germline V gene, CDR1 is LGHDT and CDR2 is YNNKEL (reference sequence). The CDR3 DNA sequence: TGTGCCAGCAGCCAAGGGGCGGGAGCTAATGAGCAGTTCTTC. Translating gives CASSQGAGANEQFF.

This clonotype appeared many times. CDR3 loop: CASSFRTSEYNEQFF. Here the CDR3 DNA reads TGTGCCAGCAGTTTTAGGACTAGCGAGTACAATGAGCAGTTCTTC. The chain has TRBV7-2 and TRBJ2-1; the match to TRBD2 covers 9 bases. The CDR3 contains 15 residues. The V gene end was trimmed by 6 bases and the J gene end by 4 bases; junction bases not matched to a gene: 7. Germline lookup yields CDR1 SGHTA and CDR2 FQGNSA.

The rearrangement links TRBV27 to TRBJ2-7, with D possibly TRBD1 on 6 matching bases. The V and J ends lost 5 bases and 3 bases respectively, with 14 bases between them. This CDR3 spans 14 amino acids. Per the germline V gene, CDR1 is MNHEY and CDR2 is SMNVEV (reference sequence). The CDR3, as DNA: TGTGCCAGCAGTCAGGGGCTTCGGGGCTACGAGCAGTACTTC. It codes for CASSQGLRGYEQYF.

The rearrangement uses TRBV27 and TRBJ2-7; D is unresolved. There are 15 residues in the CDR3. Trimming stripped 6 bases from V and 0 bases from J, with 15 bases between. Germline V gene lookup returns CDR1 MNHEY and CDR2 SMNVEV (reference sequence). CDR3 DNA sequence: TGTGCCAGCAGCCTTATGGCCCGATTCTCCTACGAGCAGTACTTC. It encodes CASSLMARFSYEQYF.

The table lists this clonotype with a few counts. The rearrangement joins TRBV4-1 to TRBJ2-1; D remains ambiguous. Germline loops: CDR1 MGHRA, CDR2 YSYEKL. With 1 base removed from V and 6 bases from J, the gap between germline ends came to 10 bases. The length of the CDR3 is 14 residues. The CDR3 loop is CASSQGDLLNEQFF. The CDR3 DNA is TGCGCCAGCAGCCAAGGTGACTTACTCAATGAGCAGTTCTTC.

The chain has TRBV11-2 and TRBJ2-1, with 11 bases that match TRBD2. Germline CDR1 and CDR2: SGHAT and FQNNGV. J lost 9 bases, V lost 4 bases, and 11 bases had no gene match. The length of the CDR3 is 16 residues. The CDR3 region is CASSSLVAGGPGEQFF. CDR3 in DNA: TGTGCCAGCAGCTCCCTGGTAGCGGGAGGGCCGGGTGAGCAGTTCTTC.

This clonotype was recorded many times. The chain links TRBV4-1 to TRBJ2-7; weak D call: TRBD1 (5 bases). The CDR3 sequence is 14 residues long. From germline, CDR1 is MGHRA and CDR2 YSYEKL. Trimming cost V 1 base and J 3 bases, with 10 bases left between them. CDR3 loop: CASSQGGQFYEQYF. The CDR3 nucleotides are TGCGCCAGCAGCCAAGGAGGACAATTCTACGAGCAGTACTTC.

This clonotype was seen a few times. The rearrangement links TRBV6-5 to TRBJ2-3, with TRBD2 identical over 7 bases. The CDR3 spans 16 residues. V shed 4 bases and J 0 bases; nucleotides not matched to a gene: 7. Germline V CDR1 and CDR2: MNHEY, SVGAGI. The CDR3 region is CASSSSRGVSTDTQYF. In DNA, the CDR3 is TGTGCCAGCAGTTCCAGTCGGGGGGTCAGCACAGATACGCAGTATTTT.

This clonotype occurred many times. The V call is TRBV7-2, the J call TRBJ2-1, with 9 bases matching TRBD2. CDR1 and CDR2 from the germline V gene are SGHTA and FQGNSA. This CDR3 is 16 amino acids long. J gave up 9 bases and V 1 base, and 10 bases lay outside the gene matches. The CDR3 sequence: CASSLDQGLALPEQFF. As DNA, the CDR3 is TGTGCCAGCAGCTTAGATCAGGGACTAGCTTTACCTGAGCAGTTCTTC.

The table lists this clonotype with many counts. The CDR3 sequence is CSVEGTGGTYEQYF. Written as DNA, the CDR3 is TGCAGCGTTGAAGGTACAGGGGGCACCTACGAGCAGTACTTC. The V gene is TRBV29-1, the J gene TRBJ2-7; 9 positions agree with TRBD1. Looked up from germline, CDR1 is SQVTM and CDR2 is ANQGSEA. The V gene end was trimmed by 1 base and the J gene end by 2 bases; junction bases not matched to a gene: 3. This CDR3 region has 14 residues.

This sequence joins TRBV24-1 and TRBJ2-2; a weak D match, TRBD2 (6 bases). V lost 4 bases, J lost 4 bases, and 12 bases lay in between. The germline gives CDR1 KGHDR, CDR2 SFDVKD. The length of the CDR3 is 15 residues. The CDR3 region has the DNA TGTGCCACCAGTGACCCCGGGACTCCCACCGGGGAGCTGTTTTTT. This sequence encodes CATSDPGTPTGELFF.

This clonotype was seen at least ten times. The V gene is TRBV7-2, the J gene TRBJ1-6; D call uncertain. Looked up from germline, CDR1 is SGHTA and CDR2 is FQGNSA. With 2 bases removed from V and 4 bases from J, the gap between germline ends came to 12 bases. The CDR3 runs to 16 residues. In DNA form, the CDR3 reads TGTGCCAGCAGCTTATCATCGGCAGAGTATAATTCACCCCTCCACTTT. This gives the protein CASSLSSAEYNSPLHF. The full variable domain, rest sourced from reference TRBV7-2 and TRBJ1-6, is GAGVSQSPSNKVTEKGKDVELRCDPISGHTALYWYRQSLGQGLEFLIYFQGNSAPDKSGLPSDRFSAERTGGSVSTLTIQRTQQEDSAVYLCASSLSSAEYNSPLHFGNGTRLTVT.

The chain recombines TRBV27 with TRBJ2-1; perhaps TRBD2 as D (6 bases). CDR3 size: 14 residues. Per germline, CDR1 MNHEY and CDR2 SMNVEV (reference sequence). The V and J ends lost 2 bases and 10 bases respectively, with 15 bases between them. In DNA, the CDR3 is TGTGCCAGCAGTTTAGGGGGGACGCCTTTGGAGCAGTTCTTC. As protein: CASSLGGTPLEQFF.

V gene TRBV5-1 combines with J gene TRBJ2-1, with a possible D match to TRBD1 (5 bases). Germline V gene lookup returns CDR1 SGHRS and CDR2 YFSETQ. This CDR3 comprises 13 residues. The V end was cut by 2 bases, the J end by 5 bases, with 8 bases between. The CDR3 DNA is TGCGCCAGCAGCTTCCTAGGGGACAATGAGCAGTTCTTC. This codes for CASSFLGDNEQFF.

This clonotype was counted at least ten times. The chain has TRBV11-2 and TRBJ2-7, with 9 bases fitting TRBD2. The V gene's germline CDR1 is SGHAT and CDR2 FQNNGV. The V and J ends lost 5 bases and 8 bases, in that order; junction bases with no gene match: 22. The CDR3 has 18 amino acids. For the CDR3, the DNA is TGTGCCAGCAGCACCCCGGGACTAGCTCCCCCACCCTACGACAAGCAGTACTTC. Its protein product is CASSTPGLAPPPYDKQYF.

CDR3: CASSPIRDALTKTEAFF. The CDR3 DNA is TGCGCCAGCAGTCCGATCCGGGACGCCTTAACGAAGACTGAAGCTTTCTTT. This chain links TRBV23-1 with TRBJ1-1; tentatively, D is TRBD1 (5 bases). TRBV23-1 is an ORF; its function is uncertain. V lost 4 bases, J lost 5 bases, and 23 bases lay in between. This CDR3 contains 17 residues.

This clonotype was observed at least ten times. DNA for the CDR3: TGTGCCAGCAGCTCACCCTCGGACAGGGGGAACTACGAGCAGTACTTC. Its translation is CASSSPSDRGNYEQYF. This chain links TRBV7-9 with TRBJ2-7; 10 positions match TRBD1. The CDR3 is 16 amino acids. V trimming: 4 bases; J trimming: 3 bases; junction bases outside the gene matches: 9. The germline CDR1 and CDR2 sequences are SEHNR and FQNEAQ (reference sequence). Filled out from reference TRBV7-9 and TRBJ2-7, the complete variable domain reads DTGVSQNPRHKITKRGQNVTFRCDPISEHNRLYWYRQTLGQGPEFLTYFQNEAQLEKSRLLSDRFSAERPKGSFSTLEIQRTEQGDSAMYLCASSSPSDRGNYEQYFGPGTRLTVT.

Details on this clonotype: At one boundary the junction diverges from the germline segment, which might be a read error. The chain's CDR3 is CAISLVAESAPPNEQFF. For the CDR3, the DNA is TGTGCCATCAGTTTAGTGGCGGAGTCCGCCCCCCCCAATGAGCAGTTCTTC. The V gene is TRBV2, the J gene TRBJ2-1; D not certain. Germline values: CDR1 SNHLY, CDR2 FYNNEI. This CDR3 is 17 amino acids long.

This clonotype was seen a handful of times. This rearrangement joins TRBV5-1 to TRBJ2-1; D may correspond to TRBD1 or TRBD2 (5 bases each). Per the germline V gene, CDR1 is SGHRS and CDR2 is YFSETQ. The CDR3 length is 17 residues. The V end lost 4 bases, the J end lost 6 bases, and 23 bases lay between the germline ends. In DNA, the CDR3 is TGCGCCAGCAGCCCGGCAAACGTGGGGGAGCTTTCCAATGAGCAGTTCTTC. It translates to CASSPANVGELSNEQFF.

Many counts were recorded for this clonotype. The chain recombines TRBV3-1 with TRBJ2-7, with D perhaps matching TRBD1 or TRBD2 (6 bases each). V shed 2 bases and J shed 2 bases, with 19 bases lying between them. CDR3 length equals 17 residues. Germline CDR1 and CDR2: LGHDT and YNNKEL (reference sequence). The CDR3 loop reads CASSQPRDILNPYEQYF. The CDR3 nucleotides read TGTGCCAGCAGCCAACCGCGGGACATCTTAAACCCCTACGAGCAGTACTTC.

This clonotype has at least ten counts. The J gene is TRBJ2-1, the V gene TRBV7-9; D remains ambiguous. Germline V lookup: CDR1 SEHNR, CDR2 FQNEAQ (reference sequence). V was clipped by 9 bases and J by 2 bases, with 14 bases between them. This CDR3 spans 14 amino acids. DNA of the CDR3: TGTGCCAGTATATGGGGTAACCCCTACAATGAGCAGTTCTTC. This gives the protein CASIWGNPYNEQFF.

This clonotype was picked up many times. The chain employs TRBV5-1 and TRBJ2-1, with unresolved D. The CDR3 totals 14 residues. Germline V gene sequence: CDR1 SGHRS, CDR2 YFSETQ. Trimming cost V 3 bases and J 0 bases, with 7 bases left between them. CDR3 protein: CASSWVSSYNEQFF. CDR3 coding DNA: TGCGCCAGCAGCTGGGTTAGCTCCTACAATGAGCAGTTCTTC.

This rearrangement joins TRBV24-1 to TRBJ2-1; 8 nucleotides match TRBD2. The CDR3 loop spans 22 amino acids. CDR1 and CDR2 (germline): KGHDR, SFDVKD. The CDR3 nucleotides are TGTGGGGCCAGTGATTCCGGGACCGGGTGGAGCAGCGGGAGTTCGCCTTACAATGAGCAGTTCTTC. Translated: CGASDSGTGWSSGSSPYNEQFF.

This clonotype was counted many times. The chain employs TRBV4-3 and TRBJ2-1; 8 bases fit TRBD2. Trimming cost V 4 bases and J 9 bases; bases outside gene matches: 17. The CDR3 is 17 residues long. Looked up from germline, CDR1 is LGHNA and CDR2 is YSLEER. The CDR3, as DNA: TGCGCCAGCAGCCCCAAAAGTATTCTAGCGGGTTTGAGTGAGCAGTTCTTC. Encoded protein: CASSPKSILAGLSEQFF.

A few counts support this clonotype. The CDR3 here is CASRSVTANYGYTF. CDR3 sequence (DNA): TGTGCCAGCAGATCAGTTACAGCTAACTATGGCTACACCTTC. The chain joins TRBV28 to TRBJ1-2; D not certain. The CDR3 consists of 14 residues. In germline, CDR1 is MDHEN, CDR2 SYDVKM. Deletions cut 6 bases from V and 0 bases from J, with 11 bases between.

J is TRBJ1-1 and V is TRBV2; TRBD1 aligns across 9 bases. Trimming at V came to 5 bases and at J to 5 bases, leaving 9 bases not matched to a gene. This CDR3 contains 15 residues. From germline, CDR1 is SNHLY and CDR2 FYNNEI. The CDR3 reads CASSWTGERVTEAFF. The CDR3 DNA sequence: TGTGCCAGCAGTTGGACAGGGGAGAGGGTGACTGAAGCTTTCTTT.

This clonotype was counted ten times or more. V and J are TRBV9 and TRBJ2-3; D uncertain. In germline, CDR1 is SGDLS, CDR2 YYNGEE. The CDR3 extends over 13 amino acids. The V and J ends lost 4 bases and 5 bases respectively, with 11 bases between them. The CDR3 sequence is CASSSSGEDTQYF. CDR3 DNA sequence: TGTGCCAGCAGCTCCAGTGGGGAAGATACGCAGTATTTT.